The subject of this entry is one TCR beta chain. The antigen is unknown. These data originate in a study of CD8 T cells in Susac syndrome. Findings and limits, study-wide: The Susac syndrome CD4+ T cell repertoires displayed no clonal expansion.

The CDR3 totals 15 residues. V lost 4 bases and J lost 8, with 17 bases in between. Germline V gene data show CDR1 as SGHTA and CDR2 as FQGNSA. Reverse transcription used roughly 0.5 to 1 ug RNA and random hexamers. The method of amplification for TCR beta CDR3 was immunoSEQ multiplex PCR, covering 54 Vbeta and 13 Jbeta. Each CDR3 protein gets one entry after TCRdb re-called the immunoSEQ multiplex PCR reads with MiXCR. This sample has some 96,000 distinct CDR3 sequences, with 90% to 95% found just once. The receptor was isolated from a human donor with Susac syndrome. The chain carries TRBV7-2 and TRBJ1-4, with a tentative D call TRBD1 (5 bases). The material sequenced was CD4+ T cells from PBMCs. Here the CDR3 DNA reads TGTGCCAGCAGCTCTGACCGGGGCTCGAGGGAAAAACTGTTTTTT. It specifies CASSSDRGSREKLFF.